This entry concerns a single T cell receptor (beta chain). Germline-derived CDR1 and CDR2 are LGHDT and YNNKEL (reference sequence). The CDR3 contains 14 residues. V shed 4 bases and J 7 bases; nucleotides not matched to a gene: 3. Clinical histories supplied by participants themselves formed the basis of cohort assignment. Some clones are missing from TCRdb's copy, which holds only in-frame ones; the method was immunoSEQ multiplex PCR. The sample holds 250,000 to 300,000 clones, nearly 90% seen once. The sample originates from a study of blood T cell repertoires in COVID-19. The sequencing input was PBMCs or T cells enriched from blood (not recorded which). The chain employs TRBV3-1 (or the pseudogene TRBV3-2) and TRBJ2-2; 10 bases agree with TRBD1. The receptor comes from a woman aged 45-60 years who had been exposed to COVID-19. The CDR3, as DNA: TGTGCCAGCAGCCCCCGGGACAGGGGCGGGGAGCTGTTTTTT. This encodes CASSPRDRGGELFF.